One T cell receptor (beta chain) is described in this entry. The antigen remains undetermined. It was negative isolation that provided the CD8+ and CD4+ T cells, whereas TEMRA cells were enriched by FACS. CDR3 length equals 14 residues. Trimming removed 3 bases from V and 0 bases from J, with 7 bases in between. Germline V lookup: CDR1 MRHNA, CDR2 SNTAGT. This record comes from a study of CD8 T cells in Susac syndrome. Study-level results: Susac-specific public clones in total CD8+ repertoires numbered some 16; in CD8+ TEMRA repertoires, they numbered about five. It was acknowledged in the study that the number of individuals who were included in its TCR sequencing and HLA analysis was relatively small.

When the RNA was reverse transcribed, random hexamers were used with an input of roughly 0.45 to 1 ug. MiXCR, applied by TCRdb to the immunoSEQ multiplex PCR reads, yields one record per CDR3 protein. The sample lists about 120,000 distinct CDR3 sequences, around 94% occurring once. The J gene is TRBJ2-3, the V gene TRBV6-4; possibly TRBD2 for D (6 bases). The clonotype comes from a human donor with Susac syndrome. Sequencing was performed on CD8+ T cells from PBMCs. Here the CDR3 reads CASSESGSTDTQYF. Here the CDR3 DNA reads TGTGCCAGCAGTGAAAGCGGGAGCACAGATACGCAGTATTTT.